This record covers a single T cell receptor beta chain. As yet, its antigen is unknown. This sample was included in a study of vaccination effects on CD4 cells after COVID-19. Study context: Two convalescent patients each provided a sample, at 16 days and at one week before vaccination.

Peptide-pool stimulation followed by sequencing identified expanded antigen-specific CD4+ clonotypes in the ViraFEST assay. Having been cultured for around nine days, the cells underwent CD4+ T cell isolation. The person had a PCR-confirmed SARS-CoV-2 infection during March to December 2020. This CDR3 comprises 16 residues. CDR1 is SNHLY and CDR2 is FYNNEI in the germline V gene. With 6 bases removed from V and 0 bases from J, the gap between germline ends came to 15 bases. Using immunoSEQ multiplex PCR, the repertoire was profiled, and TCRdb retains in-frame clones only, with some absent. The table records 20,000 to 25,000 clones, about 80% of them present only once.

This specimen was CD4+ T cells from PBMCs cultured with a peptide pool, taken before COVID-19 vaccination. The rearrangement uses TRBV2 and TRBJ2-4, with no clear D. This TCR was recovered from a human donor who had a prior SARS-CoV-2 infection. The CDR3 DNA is TGTGCCAGCAGATTGGGAATCGGGTCAGCCAAAAACATTCAGTACTTC. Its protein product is CASRLGIGSAKNIQYF.